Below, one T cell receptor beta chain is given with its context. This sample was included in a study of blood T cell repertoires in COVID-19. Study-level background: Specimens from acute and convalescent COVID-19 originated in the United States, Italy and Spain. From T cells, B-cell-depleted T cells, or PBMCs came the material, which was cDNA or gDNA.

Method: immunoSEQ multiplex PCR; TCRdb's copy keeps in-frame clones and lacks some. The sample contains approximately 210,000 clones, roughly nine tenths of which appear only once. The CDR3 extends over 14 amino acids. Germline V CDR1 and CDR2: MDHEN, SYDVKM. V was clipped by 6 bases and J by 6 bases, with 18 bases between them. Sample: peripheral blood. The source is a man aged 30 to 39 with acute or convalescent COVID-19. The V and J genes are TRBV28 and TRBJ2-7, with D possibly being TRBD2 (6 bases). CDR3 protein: CASSPGGSTSEQYF. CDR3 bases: TGTGCCAGCAGCCCCGGGGGATCAACATCCGAGCAGTACTTC. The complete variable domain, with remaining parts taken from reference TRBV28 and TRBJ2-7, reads DVKVTQSSRYLVKRTGEKVFLECVQDMDHENMFWYRQDPGLGLRLIYFSYDVKMKEKGDIPEGYSVSREKKERFSLILESASTNQTSMYLCASSPGGSTSEQYFGPGTRLTVT.